This is a list of T cell receptor beta chains from one sample in a study of regulatory T cells in long-lasting Graves disease. TCRdb re-called the multiplex PCR reads through MiXCR, storing one row per CDR3 protein. The profile shows hundreds of thousands of distinct CDR3 sequences, about 18% of them singletons. The sample consisted of peripheral blood mononuclear cells (PBMCs), taken at new diagnosis, from a patient treated with antithyroid drugs. These receptors all come from a female donor with Graves disease. The CDR3 runs from the conserved cysteine through the conserved F or W. The D gene is left open where the match is weak. Clone size is not always given. Where it is, it says once, few, many or a class for expanded clones.

>TRBD2|TRBV7-2|few|TRBJ2-1
TGTGCCAGCAGGCGCGGGAGTAGCCCCGTGGATGAGCAGTTCTTC
CASRRGSSPVDEQFF
>-|TRBV7-9|-|TRBJ2-5
TGTGCCAGCAGCTTAGAAGGTGGGGGACCGATCCAAGAGACCCAGTACTTC
CASSLEGGGPIQETQYF
>TRBD1|TRBV11-2|-|TRBJ2-7
TGTGCCAGCAGCACCAACAGGGGGCTCTACGAGCAGTACTTC
CASSTNRGLYEQYF
>TRBD1|TRBV28|-|TRBJ1-2
TGTGCCGTGATCCGGGGACAGGATGGCTACACCTTC
CAVIRGQDGYTF
>TRBD1|TRBV3-1|many|TRBJ2-5
TGTGCCAGCAGCCAAGGGACAGGCAAAGCACAAGAGACCCAGTACTTC
CASSQGTGKAQETQYF
>TRBD2|TRBV7-3|many|TRBJ2-5
TGTGCCAGCAGCCCGGGGAGGGCGGGGGAGACCCAGTACTTC
CASSPGRAGETQYF
>-|TRBV20-1|-|TRBJ1-4
TGCAGTGCTAGAACCAGGGTAGGAGGGGAAAAACTGTTTTTT
CSARTRVGGEKLFF
>-|TRBV5-1|many|TRBJ1-5
TGCGCCAGCAGCTTGGCCGGGGTCAGCAATCAGCCCCAGCATTTT
CASSLAGVSNQPQHF
>TRBD2|TRBV28|many|TRBJ2-5
TGTGCCAGCAGTCGCCCAGCGGGAGCGGGGGAGACCCAGTACTTC
CASSRPAGAGETQYF
>TRBD1|TRBV20-1|many|TRBJ1-1
TGCAGTGCTAGGGGGACAGGGGGCAACACTGAAGCTTTCTTT
CSARGTGGNTEAFF
>TRBD1|TRBV5-6|-|TRBJ1-6
TGTGCCAGCAGCTCGGTCAGCGAGACAGGGTTAACGAGTCACTCACCCCTCCACTTT
CASSSVSETGLTSHSPLHF
>TRBD2|TRBV19|-|TRBJ2-1
TGTGCCAGTAGTATAGGGGCGGGAGGGGAGGATGAGCAGTTCTTC
CASSIGAGGEDEQFF
>TRBD1|TRBV6-1|few|TRBJ1-1
TGTGCCAGCAGTGACTTGACAGGGGTTGAAGCTTTCTTT
CASSDLTGVEAFF
>-|TRBV28|many|TRBJ1-5
TGTGCCAGCAGTTTCGTTGGTGTTCAGGGACCGGCCCAGCATTTT
CASSFVGVQGPAQHF
>TRBD2|TRBV6-5|many|TRBJ2-1
TGTGCCAGCAGTTACCTCCCGGGACTAGCGGGCAGCTCCTACAATGAGCAGTTCTTC
CASSYLPGLAGSSYNEQFF
>-|TRBV11-2|many|TRBJ2-7
TGTGCCAGCAGCTCCTCTATAGGGCAGTACTTC
CASSSSIGQYF
>-|TRBV28|many|TRBJ1-4
TGTGCCAGCAGTCCCCGCCGAGGGGGTGACCCAGGGACTGAAAAACTGTTTTTT
CASSPRRGGDPGTEKLFF
>-|TRBV28|many|TRBJ1-4
TGTGCCAGCAGTTCCTATTTCGGGGAACCCACAACTAATGAAAAACTGTTTTTT
CASSSYFGEPTTNEKLFF
>-|TRBV19|many|TRBJ1-6
TGTGCCAGTAGTATGTCAACGGGTCTCAGTTCACCCCTCCACTTT
CASSMSTGLSSPLHF
>TRBD1|TRBV19|few|TRBJ1-6
TGTGCCAGTAGCTATATTCCCGGGACAGGGTCTTCACCCCTCCACTTT
CASSYIPGTGSSPLHF
>-|TRBV28|many|TRBJ2-2
TGTGCCAGCAGTTTATCTCGGACCGGGGAGCTGTTTTTT
CASSLSRTGELFF
>TRBD2|TRBV20-1|-|TRBJ2-7
TGCAGTGCTAGGACTAGCGGGAGGAGCTACGAGCAGTACTTC
CSARTSGRSYEQYF
>-|TRBV5-4|few|TRBJ2-7
TGTGCCAGCAGTGCTCCGGGACCTAAATCCTACGAGCAGTACTTC
CASSAPGPKSYEQYF
>-|TRBV20-1|-|TRBJ1-4
TGCAGTGCTAGAAGGGGGAATGAAAAACTGTTTTTT
CSARRGNEKLFF
>-|TRBV11-1|many|TRBJ1-3
TGTGCCAGCAGCTTAGTGTCGTGGAACACCATATATTTT
CASSLVSWNTIYF
>TRBD2|TRBV12-3/TRBV12-4|-|TRBJ2-1
TGTGCCAGTAGTCCCGGACTAGCGGAAAGGAATGAGCAGTTCTTC
CASSPGLAERNEQFF
>TRBD1|TRBV2|-|TRBJ1-6
TGTGCCAGCAGTGAAGACAGGGGAGCTAATTCACCCCTCCACTTT
CASSEDRGANSPLHF
>-|TRBV6-1|few|TRBJ2-1
TGTGCCAGCAGTCTGAGCTCCTACGAGCAGTTCTTC
CASSLSSYEQFF
>-|TRBV6-2/TRBV6-3|many|TRBJ2-2
TGTGCCAGCAGTGAGTCGGGGACCGGGGAGCTGTTTTTT
CASSESGTGELFF
>-|TRBV7-8|-|TRBJ2-7
TGTGCCAGCAGCCCAGGGGGGTCCGGGCAGTACTTC
CASSPGGSGQYF
>-|TRBV11-2|many|TRBJ2-2
TGTGCCAGCAGCTTAGATCGGCAGGGCACCGGGGAGCTGTTTTTT
CASSLDRQGTGELFF
>-|TRBV12-5|-|TRBJ2-2
TGTGCTAGTGGTTTGGTAATAGGGGGGGACACCGGGGAGCTGTTTTTT
CASGLVIGGDTGELFF
>TRBD2|TRBV28|many|TRBJ2-3
TGTGCCAGCAGTCCGGCGGGACTAGCGGGAGAGGGGGCGGTGTATACGCAGTATTTT
CASSPAGLAGEGAVYTQYF
>-|TRBV18|many|TRBJ2-2
TGTGCCAGCTCCGCCTCGAACACCGGGGAGCTGTTTTTT
CASSASNTGELFF
>TRBD1|TRBV6-1|-|TRBJ2-2
TGTGCCAGCAAACAGGGGGTGGGGGAGCTGTTTTTT
CASKQGVGELFF
>TRBD2|TRBV6-1|many|TRBJ2-7
TGTGCCAGCAGTCCCGGACTAGCGGGAGAGAGTATAAGCTACGAGCAGTACTTC
CASSPGLAGESISYEQYF
>-|TRBV5-1|many|TRBJ2-3
TGTGCCAGCAGTTTTGCGGGGGCGGGCACAGATACGCAGTATTTT
CASSFAGAGTDTQYF
>-|TRBV2|-|TRBJ1-2
TGTGCCAGCAAAACGATACCTAACTATGGCTACACCTTC
CASKTIPNYGYTF
>-|TRBV28|many|TRBJ2-7
TGTGCCAGCAGTCCCCGTGGGGACGGGCACACCTACGAGCAGTACTTC
CASSPRGDGHTYEQYF
>-|TRBV2|many|TRBJ1-6
TGTGCCAGCAGTGAAGGCCACCCTAATTCACCCCTCCACTTT
CASSEGHPNSPLHF
>TRBD1|TRBV20-1|many|TRBJ2-2
TGCAGTGCTAGAGAGGGACAGAATACGAACACCGGGGAGCTGTTTTTT
CSAREGQNTNTGELFF
>-|TRBV28|many|TRBJ2-7
TGTGCCAGCGGGGGGACGGACTACGAGCAGTACTTC
CASGGTDYEQYF
>-|TRBV30|many|TRBJ1-4
TGTGCCTGCGCCAGTTTAACAACTAATGAAAAACTGTTTTTT
CACASLTTNEKLFF
>TRBD1|TRBV19|many|TRBJ1-2
TGTGCCAGTAGTATTGGGACAGGATACGGCTACACCTTC
CASSIGTGYGYTF
>-|TRBV30|-|TRBJ1-6
TGTGCCTGGAACGGCGGGACACATGGGAGCTATAGGGTTTCACCCCTCCACTTT
CAWNGGTHGSYRVSPLHF
>-|TRBV9|many|TRBJ1-2
TGTGCCAGCAGCGGACTGGGACCTAACTATGGCTACACCTTC
CASSGLGPNYGYTF
>TRBD1|TRBV28|many|TRBJ1-1
TGTGCCAGCAGTCTTGGACAGGGGTGGACTGAAGCTTTCTTT
CASSLGQGWTEAFF
>-|TRBV18|-|TRBJ2-7
TGTGCCAGCTCACCAAAGTCGGGCTACGAGCAGTACTTC
CASSPKSGYEQYF
>-|TRBV7-9|many|TRBJ2-7
TGTGCCAGCAGCGTTGGTCGCGTTAGGCCGGCGGGGGAGCAGTACTTC
CASSVGRVRPAGEQYF
>TRBD1|TRBV9|many|TRBJ1-2
TGTGCCAGCAGCCTCGGTATAGCCACAGGGGGCGAGAACTATGGCTACACCTTC
CASSLGIATGGENYGYTF
>TRBD1|TRBV5-1|-|TRBJ2-1
TGCGCCAGCTGGGACAGGGATGCGCCTAGAGCCACCAATGAGCAGTTCTTC
CASWDRDAPRATNEQFF
>TRBD1|TRBV2|-|TRBJ1-2
TGTGCCAGCAGTGCAACGAGGGGGCAAGTTGGAGGCTACACCTTC
CASSATRGQVGGYTF
>TRBD2|TRBV2|many|TRBJ2-1
TGTGCTGGTTCGTGGCTAGCGGGTTACAATGAGCAGTTCTTC
CAGSWLAGYNEQFF
>-|TRBV27|many|TRBJ2-7
TGTGCCAGCAGTTCGGGACCGTTCTACGAGCAGTACTTC
CASSSGPFYEQYF
>TRBD2|TRBV3-1|many|TRBJ2-7
TGTGCCAGCAGCCAAGGGACTAGCGGGCCGGGTTCCACCTACGAGCAGTACTTC
CASSQGTSGPGSTYEQYF
>TRBD1|TRBV12-3/TRBV12-4|-|TRBJ2-1
TGTGCCAGCACCCGGACAGGGGGCTGCAATGAGCAGTTCTTC
CASTRTGGCNEQFF
>TRBD2|TRBV28|-|TRBJ2-7
TGTGCCAGCAGTACCCGGACTAGCGGGAGCTCCTACGAGCAGTACTTC
CASSTRTSGSSYEQYF
>TRBD2|TRBV2|-|TRBJ2-3
TGTGCCAGCACCAGCGGGACTAGCGGGAGGGGAGATACGCAGTATTTT
CASTSGTSGRGDTQYF
>-|TRBV6-1|many|TRBJ2-1
TGTGCCAGCAGTGAAGCGCAACGACAGGGAGGGGAGTTCTTC
CASSEAQRQGGEFF